A single T cell receptor (beta chain) is shown here with its context. The target antigen is unknown. The data originate from a study of vaccination effects on CD4 cells after COVID-19. Using viral peptide pools, the ViraFEST assay grew out antigen-specific CD4+ T cells prior to sequencing. When ten to eleven days of culture had elapsed, CD4+ T cells were isolated. This individual contracted SARS-CoV-2 between March and December 2020, as verified by PCR. Each well held approximately 2.2 million PBMC cultured with 7.5 to 10 ug/ml peptides and about 9.7 IU/ml IL-2. Germline V gene sequence: CDR1 SEHNR, CDR2 FQNEAQ (reference sequence). This CDR3 is 14 amino acids long. Trimming at V came to 5 bases and at J to 7 bases, leaving 6 bases not matched to a gene. Clones were sequenced by immunoSEQ multiplex PCR, and TCRdb holds only the in-frame ones, with some missing. The table has 20,000 to 30,000 clones, about three quarters seen once.

The starting material was CD4+ T cells from PBMCs cultured with HCoV-NL63 spike peptides, obtained before COVID-19 vaccination. This chain uses TRBV7-9 with TRBJ1-4; TRBD1 matches 8 bases. The clonotype comes from a human donor who had a prior SARS-CoV-2 infection. The CDR3 loop is CASSLDRGGEKLFF. CDR3 DNA: TGTGCCAGCAGCCTCGACAGGGGTGGTGAAAAACTGTTTTTT.